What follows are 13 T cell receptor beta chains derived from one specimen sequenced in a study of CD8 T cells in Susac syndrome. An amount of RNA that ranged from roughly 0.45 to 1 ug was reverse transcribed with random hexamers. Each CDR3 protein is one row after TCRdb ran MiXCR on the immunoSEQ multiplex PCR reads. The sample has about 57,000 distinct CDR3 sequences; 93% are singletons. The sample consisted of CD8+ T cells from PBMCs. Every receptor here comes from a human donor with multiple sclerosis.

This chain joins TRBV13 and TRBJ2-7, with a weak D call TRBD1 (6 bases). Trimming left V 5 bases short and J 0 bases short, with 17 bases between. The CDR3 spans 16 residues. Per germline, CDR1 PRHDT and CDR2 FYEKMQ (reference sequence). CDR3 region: CASSDARGPSSYEQYF. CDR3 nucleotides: TGTGCCAGCAGCGACGCCAGGGGACCCAGCTCCTACGAGCAGTACTTC.

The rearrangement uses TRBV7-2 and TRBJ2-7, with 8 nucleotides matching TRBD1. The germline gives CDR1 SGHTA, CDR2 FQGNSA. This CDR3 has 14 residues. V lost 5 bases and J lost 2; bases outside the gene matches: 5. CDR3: CASSTRQGPYEQYF. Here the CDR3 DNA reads TGTGCCAGCAGCACAAGACAGGGGCCCTACGAGCAGTACTTC.

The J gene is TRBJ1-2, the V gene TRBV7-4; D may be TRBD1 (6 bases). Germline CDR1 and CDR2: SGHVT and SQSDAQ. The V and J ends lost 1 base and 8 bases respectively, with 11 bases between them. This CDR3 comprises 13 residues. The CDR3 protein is CASSLGQGQGYTF. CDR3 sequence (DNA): TGTGCCAGCAGCTTAGGTCAGGGGCAAGGCTACACCTTC.

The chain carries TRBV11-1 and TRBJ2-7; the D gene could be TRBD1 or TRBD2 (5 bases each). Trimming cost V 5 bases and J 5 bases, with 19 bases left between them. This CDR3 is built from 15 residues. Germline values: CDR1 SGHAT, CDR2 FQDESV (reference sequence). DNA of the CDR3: TGTGCCAGCAGCCCTCCAAGAGGGGAAGGTAACGAGCAGTACTTC. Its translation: CASSPPRGEGNEQYF.

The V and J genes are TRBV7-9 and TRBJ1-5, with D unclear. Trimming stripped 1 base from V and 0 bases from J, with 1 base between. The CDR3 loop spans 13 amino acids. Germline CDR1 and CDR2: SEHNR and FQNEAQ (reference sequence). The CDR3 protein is CASSLDSNQPQHF. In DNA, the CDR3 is TGTGCCAGCAGCTTAGATAGCAATCAGCCCCAGCATTTT.

DNA for the CDR3: TGTGCCAGCAGCCCGACAGGGGGCGGCGAGCAGTACTTC. As protein: CASSPTGGGEQYF. The chain links TRBV28 to TRBJ2-7, with 10 bases identical to TRBD1. The CDR3 is 13 amino acids. The V gene end was trimmed by 6 bases and the J gene end by 6 bases; junction bases not matched to a gene: 5. Germline loops: CDR1 MDHEN, CDR2 SYDVKM.

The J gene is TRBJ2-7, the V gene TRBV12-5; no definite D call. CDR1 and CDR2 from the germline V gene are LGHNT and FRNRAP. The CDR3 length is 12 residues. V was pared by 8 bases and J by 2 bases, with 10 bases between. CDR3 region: CASSQSTYEQYF. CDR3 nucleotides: TGTGCTAGTAGCCAGAGCACCTACGAGCAGTACTTC.

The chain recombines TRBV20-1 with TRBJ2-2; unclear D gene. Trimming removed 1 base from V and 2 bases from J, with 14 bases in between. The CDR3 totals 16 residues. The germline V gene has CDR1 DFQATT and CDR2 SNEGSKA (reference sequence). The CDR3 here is CSARVAAHLNTGELFF. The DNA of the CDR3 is TGCAGTGCTAGAGTGGCAGCTCACTTAAACACCGGGGAGCTGTTTTTT.

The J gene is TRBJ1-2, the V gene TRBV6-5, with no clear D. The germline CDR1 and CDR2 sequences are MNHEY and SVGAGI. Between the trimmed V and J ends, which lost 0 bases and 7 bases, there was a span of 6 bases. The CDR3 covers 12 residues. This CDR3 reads CASSYSAGGYTF. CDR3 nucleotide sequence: TGTGCCAGCAGTTACTCGGCGGGTGGCTACACCTTC.

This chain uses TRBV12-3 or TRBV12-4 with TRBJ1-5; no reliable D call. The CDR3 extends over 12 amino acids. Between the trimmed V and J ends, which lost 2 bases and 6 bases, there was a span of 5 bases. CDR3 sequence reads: CASSLMAQPQHF. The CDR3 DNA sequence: TGTGCCAGCAGTTTAATGGCTCAGCCCCAGCATTTT.

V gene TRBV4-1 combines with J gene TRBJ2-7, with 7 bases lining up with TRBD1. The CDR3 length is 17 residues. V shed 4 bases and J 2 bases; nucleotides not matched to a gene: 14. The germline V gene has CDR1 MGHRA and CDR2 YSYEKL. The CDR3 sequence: CASSLITSRDSAYEQYF. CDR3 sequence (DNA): TGCGCCAGCAGCCTGATAACAAGTAGGGACAGTGCCTACGAGCAGTACTTC.

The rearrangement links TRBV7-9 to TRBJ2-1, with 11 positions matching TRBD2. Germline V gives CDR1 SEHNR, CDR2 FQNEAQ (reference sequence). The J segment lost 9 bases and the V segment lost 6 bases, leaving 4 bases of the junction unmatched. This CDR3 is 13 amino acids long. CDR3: CASSTSGGSEQFF. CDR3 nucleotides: TGTGCCAGCAGTACTAGCGGGGGCTCTGAGCAGTTCTTC.

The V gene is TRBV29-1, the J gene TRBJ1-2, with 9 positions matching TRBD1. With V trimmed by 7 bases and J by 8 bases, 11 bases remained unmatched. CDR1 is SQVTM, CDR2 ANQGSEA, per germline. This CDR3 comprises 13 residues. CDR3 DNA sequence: TGCAGCGCCCTACAGGGGGCCGTTCAAGGCTACACCTTC. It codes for CSALQGAVQGYTF.